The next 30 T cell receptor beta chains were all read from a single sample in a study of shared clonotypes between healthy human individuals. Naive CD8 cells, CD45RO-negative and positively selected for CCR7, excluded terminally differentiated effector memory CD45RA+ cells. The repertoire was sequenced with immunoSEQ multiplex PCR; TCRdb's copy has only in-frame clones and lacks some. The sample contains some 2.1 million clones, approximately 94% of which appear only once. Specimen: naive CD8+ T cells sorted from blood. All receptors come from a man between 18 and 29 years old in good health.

CDR3 nucleotides: TGTGCCAGCAGCTTAGATGGGGGGAACACTGAAGCTTTCTTT. It is translated as CASSLDGGNTEAFF. This chain links TRBV7-6 with TRBJ1-1; the D gene is possibly TRBD1 (5 bases). V shed 1 base and J shed 1 base, with 7 bases lying between them. There are 14 residues in the CDR3. The germline CDR1 and CDR2 sequences are SGHVS and FNYEAQ.

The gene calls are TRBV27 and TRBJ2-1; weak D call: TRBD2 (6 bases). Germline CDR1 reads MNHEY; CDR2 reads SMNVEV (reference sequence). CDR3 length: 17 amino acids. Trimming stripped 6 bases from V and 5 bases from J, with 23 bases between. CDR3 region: CASSRLGTQGAHNEQFF. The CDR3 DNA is TGTGCCAGCAGCCGACTAGGAACCCAGGGTGCCCACAATGAGCAGTTCTTC.

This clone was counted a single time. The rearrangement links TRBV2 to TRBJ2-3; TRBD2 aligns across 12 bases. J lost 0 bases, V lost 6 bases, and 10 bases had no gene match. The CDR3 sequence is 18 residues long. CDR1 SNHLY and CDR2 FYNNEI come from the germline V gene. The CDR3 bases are TGTGCCAGCAGATTTACCGGGACTAGCGGGCTCAGCACAGATACGCAGTATTTT. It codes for CASRFTGTSGLSTDTQYF.

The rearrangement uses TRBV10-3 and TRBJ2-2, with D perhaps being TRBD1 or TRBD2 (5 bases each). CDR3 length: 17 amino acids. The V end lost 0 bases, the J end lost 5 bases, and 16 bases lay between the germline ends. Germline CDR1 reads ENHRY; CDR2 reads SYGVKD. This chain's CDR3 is CAISESGLGEGTGELFF. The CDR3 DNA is TGTGCCATCAGTGAGTCGGGGCTGGGGGAAGGAACCGGGGAGCTGTTTTTT.

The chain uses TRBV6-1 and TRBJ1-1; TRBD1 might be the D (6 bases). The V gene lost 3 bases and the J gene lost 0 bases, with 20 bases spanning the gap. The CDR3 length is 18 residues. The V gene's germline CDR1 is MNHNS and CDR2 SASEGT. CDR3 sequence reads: CASSEGPWGAEMNTEAFF. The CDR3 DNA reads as TGTGCCAGCAGTGAGGGTCCTTGGGGGGCAGAAATGAACACTGAAGCTTTCTTT.

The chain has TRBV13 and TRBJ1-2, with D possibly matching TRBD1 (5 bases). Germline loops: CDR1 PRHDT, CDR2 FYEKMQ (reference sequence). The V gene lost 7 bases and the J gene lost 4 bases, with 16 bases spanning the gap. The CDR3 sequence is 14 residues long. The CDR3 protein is CASNEGRGGYGYTF. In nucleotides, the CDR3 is TGTGCCAGCAACGAAGGACGGGGGGGCTATGGCTACACCTTC.

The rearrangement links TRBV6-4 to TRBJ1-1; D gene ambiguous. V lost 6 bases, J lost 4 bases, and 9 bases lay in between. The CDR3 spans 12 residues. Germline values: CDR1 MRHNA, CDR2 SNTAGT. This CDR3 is CASRGSGTEAFF. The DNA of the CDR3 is TGTGCCAGCAGAGGTTCGGGCACTGAAGCTTTCTTT.

The CDR3: CASSQGQGAFDTGELFF. The CDR3 DNA is TGCGCCAGCAGCCAAGGTCAGGGGGCCTTTGACACCGGGGAGCTGTTTTTT. The chain uses TRBV4-3 and TRBJ2-2; 8 bases are shared with TRBD1. Germline values: CDR1 LGHNA, CDR2 YSLEER. This CDR3 is built from 17 residues. J gave up 3 bases and V 1 base, and 7 bases lay outside the gene matches.

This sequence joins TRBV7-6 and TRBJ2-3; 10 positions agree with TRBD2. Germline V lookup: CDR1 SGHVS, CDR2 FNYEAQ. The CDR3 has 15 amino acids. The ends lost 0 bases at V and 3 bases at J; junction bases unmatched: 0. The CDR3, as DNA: TGTGCCAGCAGCTTAGCTAGCGGGAGGACAGATACGCAGTATTTT. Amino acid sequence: CASSLASGRTDTQYF.

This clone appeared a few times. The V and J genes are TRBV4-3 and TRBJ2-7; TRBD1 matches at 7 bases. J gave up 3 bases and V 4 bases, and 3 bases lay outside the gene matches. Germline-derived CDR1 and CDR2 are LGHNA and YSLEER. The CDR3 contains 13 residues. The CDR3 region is CASSPGQDYEQYF. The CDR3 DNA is TGCGCCAGCAGCCCCGGACAGGACTACGAGCAGTACTTC.

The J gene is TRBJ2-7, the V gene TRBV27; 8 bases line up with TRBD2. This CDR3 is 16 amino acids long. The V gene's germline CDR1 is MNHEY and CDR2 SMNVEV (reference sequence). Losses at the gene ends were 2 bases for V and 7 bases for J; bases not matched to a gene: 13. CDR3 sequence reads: CASSLLESGGAGEQYF. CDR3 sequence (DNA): TGTGCCAGCAGTTTACTCGAGTCGGGGGGGGCGGGTGAGCAGTACTTC.

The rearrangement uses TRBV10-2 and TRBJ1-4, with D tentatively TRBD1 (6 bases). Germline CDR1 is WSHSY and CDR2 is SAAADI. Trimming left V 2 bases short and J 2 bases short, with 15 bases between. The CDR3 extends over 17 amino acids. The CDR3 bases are TGCGCCAGCAGTGAGATTCACAGGGAGGTTACTAATGAAAAACTGTTTTTT. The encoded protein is CASSEIHREVTNEKLFF.

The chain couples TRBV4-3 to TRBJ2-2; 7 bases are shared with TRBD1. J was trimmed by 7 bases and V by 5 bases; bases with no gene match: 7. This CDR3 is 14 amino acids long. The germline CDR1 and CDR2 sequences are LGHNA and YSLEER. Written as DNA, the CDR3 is TGCGCCAGCAGCGTGACAGGGACCAGCGGGGAGCTGTTTTTT. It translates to CASSVTGTSGELFF.

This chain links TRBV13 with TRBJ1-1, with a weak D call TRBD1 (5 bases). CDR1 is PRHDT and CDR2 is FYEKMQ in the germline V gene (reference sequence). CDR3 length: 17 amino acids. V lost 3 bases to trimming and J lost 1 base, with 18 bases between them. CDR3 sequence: CASSFFGGRETNTEAFF. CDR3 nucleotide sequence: TGTGCCAGCAGCTTTTTCGGGGGTCGGGAAACGAACACTGAAGCTTTCTTT.

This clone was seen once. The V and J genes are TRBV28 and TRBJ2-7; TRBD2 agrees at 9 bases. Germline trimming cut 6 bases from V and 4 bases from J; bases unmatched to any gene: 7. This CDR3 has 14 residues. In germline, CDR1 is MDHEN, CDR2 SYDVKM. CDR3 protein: CASSQRGAFYEQYF. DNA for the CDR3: TGTGCCAGCAGCCAGCGGGGGGCCTTTTACGAGCAGTACTTC.

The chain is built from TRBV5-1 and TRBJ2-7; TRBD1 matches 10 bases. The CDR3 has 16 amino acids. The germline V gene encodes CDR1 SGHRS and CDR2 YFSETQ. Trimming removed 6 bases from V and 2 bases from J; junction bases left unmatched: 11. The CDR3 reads CASTPSLGQGAYEQYF. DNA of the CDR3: TGCGCCAGCACCCCGTCGTTAGGACAGGGGGCCTACGAGCAGTACTTC.

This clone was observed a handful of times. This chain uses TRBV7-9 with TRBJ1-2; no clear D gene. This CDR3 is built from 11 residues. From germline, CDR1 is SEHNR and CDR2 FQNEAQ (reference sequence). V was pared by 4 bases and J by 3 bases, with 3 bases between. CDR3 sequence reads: CASSYDYGYTF. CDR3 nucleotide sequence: TGTGCCAGCAGCTACGACTATGGCTACACCTTC.

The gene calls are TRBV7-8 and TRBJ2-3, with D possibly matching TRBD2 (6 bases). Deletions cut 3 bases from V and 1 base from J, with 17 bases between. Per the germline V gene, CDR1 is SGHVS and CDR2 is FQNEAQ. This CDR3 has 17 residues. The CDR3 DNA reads TGTGCCAGCAGCTTGGACCCGACTAGACTAGGCACAGATACGCAGTATTTT. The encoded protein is CASSLDPTRLGTDTQYF.

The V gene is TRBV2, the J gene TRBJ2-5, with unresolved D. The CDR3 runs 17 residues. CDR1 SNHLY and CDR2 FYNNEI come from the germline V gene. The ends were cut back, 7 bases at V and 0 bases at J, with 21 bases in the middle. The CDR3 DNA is TGTGCCAGCAATCCGGGTCCCTCAGCACATTACCAAGAGACCCAGTACTTC. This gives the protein CASNPGPSAHYQETQYF.

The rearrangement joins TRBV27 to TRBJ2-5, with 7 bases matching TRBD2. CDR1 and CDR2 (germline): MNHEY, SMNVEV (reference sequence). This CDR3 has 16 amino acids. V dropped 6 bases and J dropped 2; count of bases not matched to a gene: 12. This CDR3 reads CASSLSPGTTQETQYF. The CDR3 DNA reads TGTGCCAGCAGCCTATCCCCCGGGACTACACAAGAGACCCAGTACTTC.

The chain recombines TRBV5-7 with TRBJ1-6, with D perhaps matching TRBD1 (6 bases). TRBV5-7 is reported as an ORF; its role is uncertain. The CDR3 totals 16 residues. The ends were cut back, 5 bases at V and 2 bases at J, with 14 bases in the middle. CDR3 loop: CASRLQGDAYNSPLHF. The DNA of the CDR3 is TGTGCCAGCAGGTTACAGGGAGACGCCTATAATTCACCCCTCCACTTT.

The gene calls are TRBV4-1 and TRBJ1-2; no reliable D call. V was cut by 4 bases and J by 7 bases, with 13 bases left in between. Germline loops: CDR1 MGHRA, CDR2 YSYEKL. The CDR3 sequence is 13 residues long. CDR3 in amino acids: CASSPRLTSGYTF. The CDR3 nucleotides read TGCGCCAGCAGCCCCAGGTTAACTAGTGGCTACACCTTC.

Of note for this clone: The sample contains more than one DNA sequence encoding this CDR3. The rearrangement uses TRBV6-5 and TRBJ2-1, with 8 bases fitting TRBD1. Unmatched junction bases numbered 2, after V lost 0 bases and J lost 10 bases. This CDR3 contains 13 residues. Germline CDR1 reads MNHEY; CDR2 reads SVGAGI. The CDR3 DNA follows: TGTGCCAGCAGTTACTCGGGGACAGGCGAGCAGTTCTTC. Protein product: CASSYSGTGEQFF.

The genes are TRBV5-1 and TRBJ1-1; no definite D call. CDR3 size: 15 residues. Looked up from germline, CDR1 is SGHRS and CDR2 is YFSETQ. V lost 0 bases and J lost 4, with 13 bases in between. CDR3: CASSLDLGSRTEAFF. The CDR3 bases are TGCGCCAGCAGCTTGGACCTCGGCAGTCGCACTGAAGCTTTCTTT.

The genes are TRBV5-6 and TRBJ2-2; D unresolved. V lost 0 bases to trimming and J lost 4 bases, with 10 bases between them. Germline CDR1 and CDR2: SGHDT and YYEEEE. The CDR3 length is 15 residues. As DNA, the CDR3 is TGTGCCAGCAGCTTGGAGGTGGGAATCACCGGGGAGCTGTTTTTT. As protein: CASSLEVGITGELFF.

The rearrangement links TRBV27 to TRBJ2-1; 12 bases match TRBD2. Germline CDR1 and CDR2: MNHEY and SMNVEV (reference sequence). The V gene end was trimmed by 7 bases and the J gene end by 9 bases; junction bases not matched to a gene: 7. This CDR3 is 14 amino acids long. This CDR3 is CASTLAGGDGEQFF. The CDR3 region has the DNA TGTGCCAGCACGCTAGCGGGAGGGGATGGTGAGCAGTTCTTC.

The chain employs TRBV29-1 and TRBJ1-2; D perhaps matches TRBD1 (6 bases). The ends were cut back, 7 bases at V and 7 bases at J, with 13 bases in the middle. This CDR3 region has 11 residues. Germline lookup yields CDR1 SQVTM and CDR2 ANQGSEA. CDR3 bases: TGCAGCGCCGAAGGGACATTTGGCTACACCTTC. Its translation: CSAEGTFGYTF.

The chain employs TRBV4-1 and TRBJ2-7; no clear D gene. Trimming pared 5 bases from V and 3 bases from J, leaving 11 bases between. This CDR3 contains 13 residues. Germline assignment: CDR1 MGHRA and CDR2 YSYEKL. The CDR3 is CASSTRFDYEQYF. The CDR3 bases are TGCGCCAGCAGCACCCGTTTCGACTACGAGCAGTACTTC.

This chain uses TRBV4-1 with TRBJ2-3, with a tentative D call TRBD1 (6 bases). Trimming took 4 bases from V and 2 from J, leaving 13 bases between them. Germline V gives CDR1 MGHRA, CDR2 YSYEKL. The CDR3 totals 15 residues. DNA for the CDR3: TGCGCCAGCAGCCTATCGGGACACTCCACAGATACGCAGTATTTT. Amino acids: CASSLSGHSTDTQYF.

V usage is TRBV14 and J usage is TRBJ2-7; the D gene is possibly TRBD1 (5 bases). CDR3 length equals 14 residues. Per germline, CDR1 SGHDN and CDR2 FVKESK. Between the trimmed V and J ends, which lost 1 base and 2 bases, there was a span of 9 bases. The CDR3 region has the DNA TGTGCCAGCAGCCAAGGAATGGGGCCCTACGAGCAGTACTTC. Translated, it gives CASSQGMGPYEQYF.